One and the same sample provided the 18 T cell receptor beta chains below, sequenced in a study of response to subunit inactivated influenza vaccine. TCRdb independently ran MiXCR on the RT-PCR reads; one entry per CDR3 protein. The table shows 450,000 to 700,000 distinct CDR3 sequences, with roughly 15% occurring only once. This specimen was PBMCs from blood, taken roughly 13 days after vaccination. The receptors were sampled from a man aged 45 to 65 who received an inactivated influenza vaccine.

The genes are TRBV11-2 and TRBJ2-7; 9 nucleotides align to TRBD2. The trim removed 4 bases at V and 5 bases at J, leaving 18 bases unmatched. There are 18 residues in the CDR3. The germline gives CDR1 SGHAT, CDR2 FQNNGV. The CDR3 coding sequence is TGTGCCAGCAGCTCAGGGGCTCGTCTAGCGGGATCACCCCACGAGCAGTACTTC. Protein: CASSSGARLAGSPHEQYF.

This clonotype appeared a few times. The chain links TRBV7-2 to TRBJ2-7; tentatively, D is TRBD1 or TRBD2 (7 bases each). V was pared by 1 base and J by 3 bases, with 13 bases between. Germline V gene lookup returns CDR1 SGHTA and CDR2 FQGNSA. The CDR3 has 15 amino acids. The DNA for the CDR3 is TGTGCCAGCAGCTTAGTGGCAGGGGGGGACTACGAGCAGTACTTC. Encoded protein: CASSLVAGGDYEQYF.

This clonotype was counted many times. The rearrangement joins TRBV12-3 or TRBV12-4 to TRBJ2-5; D gene unclear. The length of the CDR3 is 13 residues. The V and J ends lost 1 base and 2 bases respectively, with 5 bases between them. For the CDR3, the DNA is TGTGCCAGCAGTTTAGGAGAGCAAGAGACCCAGTACTTC. Encoded protein: CASSLGEQETQYF.

The CDR3 bases are TGCAGTGCTAGGAGGGGGCAGGGGGCTTCCGAGCAGTACTTC. Its translation is CSARRGQGASEQYF. The chain carries TRBV20-1 and TRBJ2-7; 8 bases are shared with TRBD1. Germline V lookup: CDR1 DFQATT, CDR2 SNEGSKA (reference sequence). The CDR3 is 14 amino acids. Germline trimming cut 3 bases from V and 6 bases from J; bases unmatched to any gene: 10.

This chain connects TRBV2 to TRBJ2-5, with 7 bases fitting TRBD1. Trimming at V came to 7 bases and at J to 4 bases, leaving 6 bases not matched to a gene. The CDR3 length is 13 residues. Germline V gene lookup returns CDR1 SNHLY and CDR2 FYNNEI. CDR3 in DNA: TGTGCCAGCACACAGGGGTTTGCAGAGACCCAGTACTTC. The encoded protein is CASTQGFAETQYF.

This clonotype was counted between two and nine times. This chain connects TRBV3-1 to TRBJ2-7; TRBD2 matches at 8 bases. From germline, CDR1 is LGHDT and CDR2 YNNKEL (reference sequence). The ends lost 1 base at V and 2 bases at J; junction bases unmatched: 4. CDR3 size: 15 residues. CDR3 coding DNA: TGTGCCAGCAGCCAAGGACTAGCGAGGGCCTACGAGCAGTACTTC. Translation gives CASSQGLARAYEQYF.

The chain combines TRBV13 with TRBJ2-3, with D possibly matching TRBD1 (5 bases). Trimming shortened V by 1 base and J by 2 bases, and 16 bases separated the two germline ends. CDR3 size: 17 residues. Germline V CDR1 and CDR2: PRHDT, FYEKMQ (reference sequence). CDR3 nucleotide sequence: TGTGCCAGCAGCTTAGTAGGGCGGCAGGGATACACAGATACGCAGTATTTT. It encodes CASSLVGRQGYTDTQYF.

This clonotype was observed a handful of times. The chain carries TRBV29-1 and TRBJ2-7, with 7 bases matching TRBD1. Trimming at V came to 4 bases and at J to 5 bases, leaving 11 bases not matched to a gene. This CDR3 comprises 14 residues. CDR1 is SQVTM, CDR2 ANQGSEA, per germline. The CDR3 reads CSVGVRQGRDEQYF. CDR3 in DNA: TGCAGCGTTGGCGTTCGACAGGGTAGGGACGAGCAGTACTTC.

This clonotype was observed a few times. The gene calls are TRBV6-2 or TRBV6-3 and TRBJ1-1; D perhaps matches TRBD1 (5 bases). In germline, CDR1 is MNHEY, CDR2 SVGEGT. The V end was cut by 2 bases, the J end by 3 bases, with 7 bases between. This CDR3 spans 13 amino acids. The CDR3 sequence is CASSYPGHTEAFF. Here the CDR3 DNA reads TGTGCCAGCAGTTACCCGGGGCACACTGAAGCTTTCTTT.

This clonotype was found a few times. The CDR3 DNA sequence: TGTGCCAGCAGCCAAGTTACTAGCGGGAGTCCCGGCTACAATGAGCAGTTCTTC. Encoded protein: CASSQVTSGSPGYNEQFF. The chain uses TRBV3-1 and TRBJ2-1, with 11 nucleotides matching TRBD2. Unmatched junction bases numbered 8, after V lost 1 base and J lost 3 bases. This CDR3 region has 18 residues. CDR1 is LGHDT, CDR2 YNNKEL, per germline (reference sequence).

This clonotype was seen a handful of times. V and J are TRBV7-2 and TRBJ2-3; weak D call: TRBD2 (5 bases). Per the germline V gene, CDR1 is SGHTA and CDR2 is FQGNSA. Trimming took 0 bases from V and 0 from J, leaving 13 bases between them. This CDR3 comprises 17 residues. The CDR3 sequence: CASSLAGLASSTDTQYF. CDR3 nucleotides: TGTGCCAGCAGCTTAGCGGGCCTAGCCTCCAGCACAGATACGCAGTATTTT.

This clonotype was recorded at least ten times. The chain is built from TRBV11-2 and TRBJ1-6; D is perhaps TRBD1 (5 bases). The germline V gene has CDR1 SGHAT and CDR2 FQNNGV. Trimming left V 1 base short and J 14 bases short, with 12 bases between. The CDR3 covers 13 residues. CDR3 coding DNA: TGTGCCAGCAGCTTAGGACCCGGGGCGGCCCTCCACTTT. Residues: CASSLGPGAALHF.

This clonotype was observed a handful of times. The chain has TRBV19 and TRBJ2-5; 7 nucleotides match TRBD2. CDR1 is LNHDA, CDR2 SQIVND, per germline (reference sequence). This CDR3 comprises 15 residues. J gave up 3 bases and V 5 bases, and 9 bases lay outside the gene matches. The CDR3 DNA reads TGTGCCAGTAGTTCCTCCGGGACTACGAAAGAGACCCAGTACTTC. This encodes CASSSSGTTKETQYF.

This clonotype was recorded many times. The CDR3 nucleotides are TGTGCCAGCAGTTTAAGACAGAGGGGAGATACGCAGTATTTT. It translates to CASSLRQRGDTQYF. The chain carries TRBV12-3 or TRBV12-4 and TRBJ2-3; D is possibly TRBD1 or TRBD2 (5 bases each). The ends were cut back, 2 bases at V and 5 bases at J, with 11 bases in the middle. The CDR3 totals 14 residues.

This clonotype was observed a handful of times. This chain connects TRBV12-3 or TRBV12-4 to TRBJ1-1; a weak D match, TRBD1 (6 bases). V lost 6 bases and J lost 6, with 17 bases in between. The CDR3 length is 14 residues. CDR3 amino acids: CASSQKDRLSEAFF. The CDR3 DNA follows: TGTGCCAGCAGCCAAAAAGACAGGCTTTCTGAAGCTTTCTTT.

The chain carries TRBV18 and TRBJ2-3; 10 bases are shared with TRBD1. V lost 5 bases to trimming and J lost 5 bases; unmatched junction nucleotides: 1. This CDR3 contains 13 residues. Germline assignment: CDR1 KGHSH and CDR2 LQKENI. The CDR3 reads CASSRDRGDTQYF. The CDR3 coding sequence is TGTGCCAGCTCAAGGGACAGGGGAGATACGCAGTATTTT.

This clonotype was counted only a few times. This rearrangement joins TRBV20-1 to TRBJ2-1; D not certain. The germline gives CDR1 DFQATT, CDR2 SNEGSKA (reference sequence). V was clipped by 1 base and J by 4 bases, with 11 bases between them. CDR3 length: 14 amino acids. The CDR3 DNA is TGCAGTGCTAGAGGGCCCATCCCATACAATGAGCAGTTCTTC. It specifies CSARGPIPYNEQFF.

The sample holds a few counts of this clonotype. V usage is TRBV2 and J usage is TRBJ2-1; 10 nucleotides match TRBD2. Per germline, CDR1 SNHLY and CDR2 FYNNEI. The V segment lost 4 bases and the J segment 6 bases; nucleotides outside the gene matches: 9. This CDR3 comprises 16 residues. The CDR3 region is CASSGLAGVKGNEQFF. The CDR3 DNA sequence: TGTGCCAGCAGTGGGCTAGCGGGGGTAAAAGGCAATGAGCAGTTCTTC.